One sample yielded the 5 T cell receptor beta chains listed below, sequenced in a study of human T cells and chemical hapten exposure. Time point given: patch test 1, 2 weeks after DPC sensitization. Treatment meaning: therapeutic diphenylcyclopropenone sensitization with weekly scalp DPC. TCRdb used MiXCR to reprocess the RACE reads, holding one entry per CDR3 protein. This sample has tens of thousands of distinct CDR3 sequences, with more than 30% found just once. Here the sequenced sample was whole blood, taken in connection with sensitization to the hapten diphenylcyclopropenone (DPC). The receptors here all came from a man aged 35 to 55 with alopecia areata. Some clones in this sample may be carry-over from other donors' samples.

There are a few counts of this clonotype. V and J are TRBV7-9 and TRBJ1-1; 7 positions match TRBD1. This CDR3 spans 13 amino acids. Germline values: CDR1 SEHNR, CDR2 FQNEAQ (reference sequence). J lost 6 bases, V lost 3 bases, and 4 bases had no gene match. The CDR3 DNA reads as TGTGCCAGCAGCTTTGACGGACAGGCTGAAGCTTTCTTT. This encodes CASSFDGQAEAFF.

The chain uses TRBV4-2 and TRBJ1-6, with TRBD1 as a possible D gene (6 bases). CDR1 and CDR2 from the germline V gene are LGHNA and YNFKEQ. V dropped 3 bases and J dropped 7 bases, with 13 bases sitting between them. This CDR3 comprises 15 residues. Written as DNA, the CDR3 is TGTGCCAGCAGCCAGCCGGGAGGGGGAAATTCACCCCTCCACTTT. Protein product: CASSQPGGGNSPLHF.

The rearrangement joins TRBV3-1 to TRBJ1-4; 8 bases are a match to TRBD1. The V segment lost 1 base and the J segment 8 bases; nucleotides outside the gene matches: 9. CDR3 length: 16 amino acids. Germline V CDR1 and CDR2: LGHDT, YNNKEL (reference sequence). CDR3 DNA: TGTGCCAGCAGCCAAGCATCTACAGGGGGTAGGGAAAAACTGTTTTTT. Residues: CASSQASTGGREKLFF.

The CDR3 region has the DNA TGTGCCAGCAGCCAAGACGGGCGGGTCCAAGAGACCCAGTACTTC. Amino acids: CASSQDGRVQETQYF. The rearrangement joins TRBV3-1 to TRBJ2-5; D possibly corresponds to TRBD2 (5 bases). Looked up from germline, CDR1 is LGHDT and CDR2 is YNNKEL (reference sequence). Trimming removed 0 bases at V and 1 base at J, with 9 bases between. This CDR3 is 15 amino acids long.

This clonotype was counted many times. This sequence joins TRBV29-1 and TRBJ2-1, with D unclear. The CDR3 has 12 residues. V was cut by 2 bases and J by 8 bases, with 10 bases left in between. The germline V gene has CDR1 SQVTM and CDR2 ANQGSEA. The CDR3 sequence: CSVESGGDEQFF. CDR3 nucleotide sequence: TGCAGCGTTGAAAGTGGCGGCGATGAGCAGTTCTTC.